This T cell receptor (beta chain) was captured by sequencing in a study of blood T cell repertoires in COVID-19. Across the study: COVID-19 samples from acute and convalescent phases originated in the United States, Italy and Spain. Sources were T cells, B-cell-depleted T cells, or PBMCs; the material itself was cDNA or gDNA.

Looked up from germline, CDR1 is SGHRS and CDR2 is YFSETQ. The ends lost 4 bases at V and 0 bases at J; junction bases unmatched: 3. The CDR3 loop spans 15 amino acids. Under the authors' procedure: Amplified reference gene primers provided the basis for estimating nucleated cell counts. The protocol was immunoSEQ multiplex PCR, while the TCRdb copy is restricted to in-frame clones and leaves out a portion. V, J and clone size reflect that table, while D and trimming were determined from the DNA. The sample has fewer than 200,000 clones, around 90% seen once. Regarding this clone: The identical CDR3 is also encoded by other nucleotide sequences in the sample.

Sequencing input: peripheral blood. The TCR was taken from a man between 35 and 55 years old with active or convalescent COVID-19. V gene TRBV5-1 combines with J gene TRBJ1-5, with 8 bases identical to TRBD1. The CDR3 loop is CASSPGQDSNQPQHF. The CDR3 DNA follows: TGCGCCAGCAGCCCGGGACAGGATAGCAATCAGCCCCAGCATTTT.